The source of this TCR beta chain is a study of blood T cell repertoires in COVID-19. CDR1 is MNHEY, CDR2 SMNVEV, per germline (reference sequence). Trimming cost V 11 bases and J 8 bases, with 15 bases left between them. This CDR3 region has 11 residues. This table comes from immunoSEQ multiplex PCR, and its TCRdb copy is limited to in-frame clones, with some not included. Counted here are approximately 220,000 clones, approximately 80% occurring once; the ten biggest clones make up 6.5% to 8.5%. This clone was observed a few times. The chain has TRBV27 and TRBJ1-2; D possibly corresponds to TRBD1 (5 bases). What was sequenced was PBMCs or T cells enriched from blood (not recorded which). The receptor's source is a woman aged 40 to 50 with acute COVID-19. The CDR3 nucleotides read TGTGCCGGGGACGGGAGGTCCGGCTACACCTTC. Its translation: CAGDGRSGYTF.